Below are 10 T cell receptor beta chains sequenced from a single sample in a study of T-cell memory formation after mild COVID-19. Via MiXCR, TCRdb re-called the 5' RACE reads, giving one row per CDR3 protein. The sample lists approximately 260,000 distinct CDR3 sequences; approximately 15% were seen once. What was sequenced was PBMCs or a T cell subset sorted from them (not recorded which). Receptor source: a man aged 18-30 years who had mild COVID-19 (a few samples of this study predate the infection). Cell type and time point are not known.

This clonotype was counted a few times. The CDR3 protein is CASSLAGLGDTQYF. The CDR3 coding sequence is TGTGCCAGCAGCTTGGCCGGTTTAGGAGATACGCAGTATTTT. The chain couples TRBV7-9 to TRBJ2-3; D is unclear. This CDR3 is 14 amino acids long. In germline, CDR1 is SEHNR, CDR2 FQNEAQ (reference sequence). Trimming cost V 3 bases and J 5 bases, with 12 bases left between them.

V and J are TRBV7-2 and TRBJ1-2; a possible D gene is TRBD1 (5 bases). In germline, CDR1 is SGHTA, CDR2 FQGNSA. V lost 0 bases and J lost 10, with 12 bases in between. CDR3 length equals 13 residues. The CDR3 DNA follows: TGTGCCAGCAGCTTAGCGCTTAGGACAACCTACACCTTC. This gives the protein CASSLALRTTYTF.

CDR3 DNA: TGTGCCAGCAGGCAGGGGGCAGGCCGAAACATTCAGTACTTC. Protein product: CASRQGAGRNIQYF. This chain joins TRBV12-3 or TRBV12-4 and TRBJ2-4; TRBD1 matches 8 bases. The CDR3 consists of 14 residues. V was clipped by 6 bases and J by 6 bases; unmatched bases: 7.

DNA for the CDR3: TGTGCCACCCGACAGGGAGACGAGCAGTACGTC. It yields the protein CATRQGDEQYV. V gene TRBV6-2 or TRBV6-3 combines with J gene TRBJ2-7, with TRBD1 matching over 7 bases. J was trimmed by 5 bases and V by 10 bases; bases with no gene match: 5. CDR3 length equals 11 residues. The germline gives CDR1 MNHEY, CDR2 SVGEGT.

V usage is TRBV20-1 and J usage is TRBJ2-1; D perhaps matches TRBD2 (5 bases). Trimming removed 4 bases from V and 0 bases from J, with 10 bases in between. The CDR3 is 14 residues long. Germline CDR1 DFQATT, CDR2 SNEGSKA (reference sequence). CDR3 in amino acids: CSATVATSYNEQFF. Written as DNA, the CDR3 is TGCAGTGCTACTGTAGCGACCTCCTACAATGAGCAGTTCTTC.

The V gene is TRBV7-2, the J gene TRBJ1-2, with D uncertain. The CDR3 is 14 amino acids. With 0 bases removed from V and 4 bases from J, the gap between germline ends came to 9 bases. CDR1 is SGHTA, CDR2 FQGNSA, per germline. The CDR3 DNA sequence: TGTGCCAGCAGCTTAGCCCCTGGGGTCTATGGCTACACCTTC. Amino acids: CASSLAPGVYGYTF.

Only a few counts were recorded for this clonotype. The chain carries TRBV7-8 and TRBJ1-2, with D uncertain. Germline CDR1 and CDR2: SGHVS and FQNEAQ. With 8 bases removed from V and 5 bases from J, the gap between germline ends came to 18 bases. The CDR3 consists of 14 residues. The CDR3 is CASSTGPQGYGYTF. Here the CDR3 DNA reads TGTGCCAGCTCAACCGGGCCTCAAGGGTATGGCTACACCTTC. Combining the CDR3 with reference TRBV7-8 and TRBJ1-2 gives the whole variable domain GAGVSQSPRYKVAKRGQDVALRCDPISGHVSLFWYQQALGQGPEFLTYFQNEAQLDKSGLPSDRFFAERPEGSVSTLKIQRTQQEDSAVYLCASSTGPQGYGYTFGSGTRLTVV.

This clonotype was seen a few times. The V call is TRBV12-3 or TRBV12-4, the J call TRBJ2-4; 7 positions agree with TRBD1. The trim removed 7 bases at V and 1 base at J, leaving 10 bases unmatched. The CDR3 extends over 16 amino acids. CDR3 in amino acids: CASTGTDFLAKNIQYF. As DNA, the CDR3 is TGTGCCAGCACCGGGACAGACTTTCTTGCCAAAAACATTCAGTACTTC.

The chain links TRBV24-1 to TRBJ2-3, with D perhaps TRBD1 (6 bases). The V end lost 3 bases, the J end lost 4 bases, and 13 bases lay between the germline ends. Germline CDR1 reads KGHDR; CDR2 reads SFDVKD. The CDR3 consists of 15 residues. This CDR3 is CATSDNRDSADTQYF. In DNA, the CDR3 is TGTGCCACCAGTGATAACAGGGATTCCGCAGATACGCAGTATTTT.

CDR3 bases: TGTGCCAGCAGTTACTCGCTTCGGACGGGGCCCTCTGGAAACACCATATATTTT. Translation gives CASSYSLRTGPSGNTIYF. The chain couples TRBV6-6 to TRBJ1-3; D possibly corresponds to TRBD1 (5 bases). Germline loops: CDR1 MNHNY, CDR2 SVGAGI (reference sequence). This CDR3 has 18 residues. V lost 0 bases to trimming and J lost 0 bases, with 15 bases between them.